This TCR beta chain was obtained from a study of blood T cell repertoires in COVID-19. Germline CDR1 is LNHDA and CDR2 is SQIVND (reference sequence). The CDR3 length is 14 residues. V lost 4 bases and J 7 bases, leaving 13 bases between the germline ends. Here immunoSEQ multiplex PCR was the method, and the copy in TCRdb shows in-frame clones only, minus some. The data hold 56,000 or so clones, with more than 65% observed a single time. Sequencing input: peripheral blood. The receptor comes from a woman in her 70s with acute or convalescent COVID-19. This sequence joins TRBV19 and TRBJ2-2; perhaps TRBD1 as D (5 bases). The CDR3 here is CASSKEWGIGELFF. CDR3 bases: TGTGCCAGTAGTAAAGAATGGGGCATCGGGGAGCTGTTTTTT.